The sequence of this T cell receptor beta chain was determined in a study of cytomegalovirus exposure and HLA in healthy donors. Study results and limitations: The authors listed 164 TCR beta chains as cytomegalovirus-associated.

On this clone: What it binds is not known.

Repertoires were generated with immunoSEQ multiplex PCR, while TCRdb's copy carries only in-frame clones and drops some. The sample contains roughly 52,000 clones, 93% of which appear only once. This CDR3 has 12 amino acids. The germline CDR1 and CDR2 sequences are SNHLY and FYNNEI. V was trimmed by 7 bases and J by 2 bases, leaving 7 bases between them. Sequenced input: PBMCs. This receptor was taken from a woman under 30 in good health and CMV-seropositive. The rearrangement joins TRBV2 to TRBJ2-3; D remains unclear. The CDR3: CASKRDTDTQYF. Here the CDR3 DNA reads TGTGCCAGCAAGCGTGACACAGATACGCAGTATTTT.